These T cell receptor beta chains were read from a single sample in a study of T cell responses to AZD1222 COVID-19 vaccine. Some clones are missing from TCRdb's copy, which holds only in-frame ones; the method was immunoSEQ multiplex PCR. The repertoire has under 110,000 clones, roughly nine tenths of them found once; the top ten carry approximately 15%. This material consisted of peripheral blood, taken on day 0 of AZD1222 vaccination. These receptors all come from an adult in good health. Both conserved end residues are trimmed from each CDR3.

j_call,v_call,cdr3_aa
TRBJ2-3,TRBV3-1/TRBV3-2,ASSQAAEDTQY
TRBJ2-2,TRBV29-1,SVVRQGAITGELF
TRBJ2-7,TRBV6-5,ASSPRQDEQY
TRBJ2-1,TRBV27,ASSPGSGRVYNEQF
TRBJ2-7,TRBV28,ASSSRDRDEQY
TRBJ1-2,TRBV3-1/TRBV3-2,ASSQGTWDRGYGYT
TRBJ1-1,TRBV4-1,ASSHRNTEAF
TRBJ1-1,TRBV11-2,ASSLTRQGQNTEAF
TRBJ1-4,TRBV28,ASKEGVNEKLF
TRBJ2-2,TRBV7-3,ASSLNPHRGRNTGELF